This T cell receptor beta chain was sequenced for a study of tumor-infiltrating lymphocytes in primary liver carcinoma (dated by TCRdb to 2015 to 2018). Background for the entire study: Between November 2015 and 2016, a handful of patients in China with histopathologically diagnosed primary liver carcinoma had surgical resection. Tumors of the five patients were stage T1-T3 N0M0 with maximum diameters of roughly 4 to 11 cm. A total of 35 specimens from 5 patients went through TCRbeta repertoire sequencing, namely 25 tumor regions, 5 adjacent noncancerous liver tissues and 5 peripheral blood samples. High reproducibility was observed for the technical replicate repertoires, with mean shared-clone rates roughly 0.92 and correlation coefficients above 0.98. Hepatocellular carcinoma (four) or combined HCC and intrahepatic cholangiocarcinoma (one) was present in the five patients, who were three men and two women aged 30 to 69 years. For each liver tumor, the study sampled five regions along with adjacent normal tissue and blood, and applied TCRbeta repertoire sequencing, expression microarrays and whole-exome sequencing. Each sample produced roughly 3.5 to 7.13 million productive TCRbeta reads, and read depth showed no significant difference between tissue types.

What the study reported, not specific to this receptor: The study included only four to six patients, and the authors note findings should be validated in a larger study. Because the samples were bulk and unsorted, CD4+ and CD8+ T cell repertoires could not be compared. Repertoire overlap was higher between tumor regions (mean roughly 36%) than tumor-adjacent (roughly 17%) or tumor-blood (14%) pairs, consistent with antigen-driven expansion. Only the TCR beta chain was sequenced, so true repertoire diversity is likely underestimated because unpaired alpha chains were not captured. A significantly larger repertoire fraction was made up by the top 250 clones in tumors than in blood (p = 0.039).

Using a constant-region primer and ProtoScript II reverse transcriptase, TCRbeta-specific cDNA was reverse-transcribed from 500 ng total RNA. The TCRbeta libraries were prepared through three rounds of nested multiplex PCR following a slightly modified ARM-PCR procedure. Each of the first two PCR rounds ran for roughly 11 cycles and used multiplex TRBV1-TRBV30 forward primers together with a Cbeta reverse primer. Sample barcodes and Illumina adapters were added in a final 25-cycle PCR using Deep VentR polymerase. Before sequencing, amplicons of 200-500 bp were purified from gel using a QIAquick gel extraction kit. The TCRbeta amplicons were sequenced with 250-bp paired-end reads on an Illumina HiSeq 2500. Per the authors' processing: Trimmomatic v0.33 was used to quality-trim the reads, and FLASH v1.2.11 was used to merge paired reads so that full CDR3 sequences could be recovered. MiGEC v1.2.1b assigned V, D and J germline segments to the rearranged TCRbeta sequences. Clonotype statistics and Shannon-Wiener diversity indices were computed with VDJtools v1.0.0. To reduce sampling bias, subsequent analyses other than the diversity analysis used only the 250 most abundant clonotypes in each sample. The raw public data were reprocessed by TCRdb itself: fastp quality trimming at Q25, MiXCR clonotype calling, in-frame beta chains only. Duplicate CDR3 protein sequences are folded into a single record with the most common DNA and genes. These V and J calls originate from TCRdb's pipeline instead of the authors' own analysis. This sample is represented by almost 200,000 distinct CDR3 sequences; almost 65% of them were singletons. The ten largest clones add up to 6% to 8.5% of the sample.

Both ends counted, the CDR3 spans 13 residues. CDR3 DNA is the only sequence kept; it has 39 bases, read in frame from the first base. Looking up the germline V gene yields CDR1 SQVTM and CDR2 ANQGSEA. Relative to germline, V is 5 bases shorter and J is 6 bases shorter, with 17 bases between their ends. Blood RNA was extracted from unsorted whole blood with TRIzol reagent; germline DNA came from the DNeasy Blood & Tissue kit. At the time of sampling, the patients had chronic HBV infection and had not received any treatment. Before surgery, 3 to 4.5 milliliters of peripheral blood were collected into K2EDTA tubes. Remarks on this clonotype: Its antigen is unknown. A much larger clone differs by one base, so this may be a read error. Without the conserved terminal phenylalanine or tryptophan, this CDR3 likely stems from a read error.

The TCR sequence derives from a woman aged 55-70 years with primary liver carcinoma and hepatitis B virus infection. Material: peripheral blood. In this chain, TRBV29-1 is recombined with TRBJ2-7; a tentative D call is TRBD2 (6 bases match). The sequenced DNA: TGCAGCGTTATCGCCGGGGGTGGTTCCGAGCAGTACTTA. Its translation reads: CSVIAGGGSEQYL.